These T cell receptor beta chains were read from a single sample in a study of blood T cell repertoires in COVID-19. The data were produced by immunoSEQ multiplex PCR, yet TCRdb's version contains in-frame clones alone and is incomplete. The sample carries over 200,000 clones, 65% to 90% recorded once. Sequenced: peripheral blood. These receptors came from a man older than 75 with acute or convalescent COVID-19. Each CDR3 is given with its conserved first and last residue. D genes are given only for firm matches. Expanded clones get a size class; other rows say once, few or many, or leave the size out.

D	V	size	J	DNA	CDR3
-	TRBV28	-	TRBJ1-1	TGTGCCAGCAGTTCCTCTTACACTGAAGCTTTCTTT	CASSSSYTEAFF
-	TRBV7-3	-	TRBJ1-1	TGTGCCAGCAGCTTAACCTGGAACACTGAAGCTTTCTTT	CASSLTWNTEAFF
TRBD2	TRBV12-3/TRBV12-4	-	TRBJ2-1	TGTGCCAGCAGAGCGGGACTTATAAATGAGCAGTTCTTC	CASRAGLINEQFF
TRBD1	TRBV3-1/TRBV3-2	-	TRBJ1-2	TGTGCCAGCAGCCAAAGCAACCTGGACAGGAGTACAGACTATGGCTACACCTTC	CASSQSNLDRSTDYGYTF
-	TRBV5-6	-	TRBJ2-7	TGTGCCAGCAGCTACGCCCCAGGACTCGAGCAGTACTTC	CASSYAPGLEQYF
-	TRBV20-1	-	TRBJ2-3	TGCAGTGCTAGAGTCGGGGATACGCAGTATTTT	CSARVGDTQYF
-	TRBV7-9	-	TRBJ2-1	TGTGCCAGCAGCTTAGAACTAAATCTCCATGAGCAGTTCTTC	CASSLELNLHEQFF
-	TRBV15	-	TRBJ2-7	TGTGCCACCAGCAGAGATTTAGCGGTTGGGACCTACGAGCAGTACTTC	CATSRDLAVGTYEQYF
TRBD1	TRBV30	-	TRBJ1-1	TGTGCCTGGAGTGTTCAGGACAGGGTGGGTTTCTTT	CAWSVQDRVGFF
-	TRBV30	-	TRBJ1-2	TGTGCCTGGAGGCCCCCTAACAGGGCTTCGGACTATGGCTACACCTTC	CAWRPPNRASDYGYTF
TRBD1	TRBV6-5	-	TRBJ2-1	TGTGCCAGTAAGGGACAGGCGTTTAACAATGAGCAGTTCTTC	CASKGQAFNNEQFF
-	TRBV30	once	TRBJ1-1	TGTGCCTGGTCGCTTCAGGGCACTGAAGCTTTCTTT	CAWSLQGTEAFF
TRBD1	TRBV27	-	TRBJ1-5	TGTGCCAGCAGTTTTCGGGCAGGGGGTCAGCCCCAGCATTTT	CASSFRAGGQPQHF
TRBD1	TRBV5-1	-	TRBJ2-4	TGCGCCAGCAGCAAACCGACAGGGGTACTAAACATTCAGTACTTC	CASSKPTGVLNIQYF
-	TRBV9	-	TRBJ2-1	TGTGCCAGCAGCTATTGGAGCTCCTACAATGAGCAGTTCTTC	CASSYWSSYNEQFF
-	TRBV5-6	-	TRBJ2-7	TGTGCCAGCAGCTTCTACAGGGATTGGTCCTACGAGCAGTACTTC	CASSFYRDWSYEQYF
TRBD1	TRBV5-1	-	TRBJ2-7	TGCGCCAGCAGCTTGGAGGGACAGGGCACCTACGAGCAGTACTTC	CASSLEGQGTYEQYF
-	TRBV27	-	TRBJ2-2	TGTGCCAGCAGTTCTCACTCAAGCTACACCGGGGAGCTGTTTTTT	CASSSHSSYTGELFF
-	TRBV6-6	-	TRBJ1-5	TGTGCCAGCAGTCCGTGCCGGGACACCTATATAGTTAGCAATCAGCCCCAGCATTTT	CASSPCRDTYIVSNQPQHF
-	TRBV18	-	TRBJ2-4	TGTGCCAGCTCAATCACAGGTGGCGCGACCAAAAACATTCAGTACTTC	CASSITGGATKNIQYF
TRBD1	TRBV6-6	-	TRBJ1-1	TGTGCCAGCAGTTACCCCGGGACAGGGAGTGGCACTGAAGCTTTCTTT	CASSYPGTGSGTEAFF
TRBD1	TRBV6-1	few	TRBJ1-5	TGTGCCAGCAGTCAAGGAAGGCAGGGGGCTCGGCTGCCCCAGCATTTT	CASSQGRQGARLPQHF
TRBD2	TRBV19	-	TRBJ2-2	TGTGCCAGTCGGGTAGCGGGAGTCACCGGGGAGCTGTTTTTT	CASRVAGVTGELFF
TRBD1	TRBV6-5	-	TRBJ1-2	TGTGCCAGCAGAGACCTGGGACAGAACTTCTATGGCTACACCTTC	CASRDLGQNFYGYTF
-	TRBV18	-	TRBJ2-3	TGTGCCAGCTCACCTGTCGGCGCGGGGAGGGATACGCAGTATTTT	CASSPVGAGRDTQYF
-	TRBV18	few	TRBJ1-5	TGTGCCAGCTCACCCGACTCGGTCAGGGGAGGGGATCAGCCCCAGCATTTT	CASSPDSVRGGDQPQHF
-	TRBV15	-	TRBJ2-1	TGTGCCACCAGCTTTTCGCGGCAGGGAATGTACAATGAGCAGTTCTTC	CATSFSRQGMYNEQFF
TRBD2	TRBV6-1	-	TRBJ2-1	TGTGCCAGCAGTGAGGAGCTAGCGGGATACCGTGAGCAGTTCTTC	CASSEELAGYREQFF
-	TRBV5-3	-	TRBJ2-2	TGTGCCAGAAAAGATGAGGCAGCCTCCACCGGGGAGCTGTTTTTT	CARKDEAASTGELFF
TRBD1	TRBV12-5	-	TRBJ1-1	TGTGCTAGTGGAGGGACAGCACTTGAAGCTTTCTTT	CASGGTALEAFF
TRBD1	TRBV2	-	TRBJ1-2	TGTGCCAGCAGAAGGGACAGGGGGAACTATGGCTACACCTTC	CASRRDRGNYGYTF
-	TRBV6-4	few	TRBJ2-3	TGTGCCAGCAGTGAGCTATGGAGCACAGATACGCAGTATTTT	CASSELWSTDTQYF
-	TRBV18	-	TRBJ2-7	TGTGCCAGCTCGTCTGGGACTCTCTACGAGCAGTACTTC	CASSSGTLYEQYF
TRBD2	TRBV19	-	TRBJ2-3	TGTGCCAGTGGGGGGGTAGATACGCAGTATTTT	CASGGVDTQYF
TRBD1	TRBV9	once	TRBJ2-2	TGTGCCAGCAGCGTGGGACAGGCCCCGACTACCGGGGAGCTGTTTTTT	CASSVGQAPTTGELFF
TRBD2	TRBV9	-	TRBJ2-3	TGTGCCAGCAGCGTGACTAGCGGGGCCGTGGTAGATACGCAGTATTTT	CASSVTSGAVVDTQYF
TRBD2	TRBV7-2	-	TRBJ2-1	TGTGCCAGCAGTTCTGTAGCGGGAGGGCCCGGACATGAGCAGTTCTTC	CASSSVAGGPGHEQFF
TRBD2	TRBV5-6	-	TRBJ2-1	TGTGCCAGCCGCAGAGGCGGGAGGTCTTACAATGAGCAGTTCTTC	CASRRGGRSYNEQFF
TRBD2	TRBV28	-	TRBJ2-4	TGTGCCAGCAGCAGGACAGGCTCAAGCGGGAGGGCCAAAAACATTCAGTACTTC	CASSRTGSSGRAKNIQYF
-	TRBV5-8	-	TRBJ1-3	TGTGCCAGCCAGGACTACTCTGGAAACACCATATATTTT	CASQDYSGNTIYF
-	TRBV9	once	TRBJ2-3	TGTGCCAGCAGCCCCCGGACAGACACAGATACGCAGTATTTT	CASSPRTDTDTQYF
-	TRBV14	-	TRBJ2-7	TGTGCCAGCAGCCTACAGGGTGGCGGGCAGTACTTC	CASSLQGGGQYF
TRBD1	TRBV18	-	TRBJ1-3	TGTGCCAGCTCACCACCAGGCAGGGGGCCTGGAAACACCATATATTTT	CASSPPGRGPGNTIYF
TRBD1	TRBV5-1	-	TRBJ2-5	TGCGCCAGCAGCGGGGGACAGGGGGCCGAGGAGACCCAGTACTTC	CASSGGQGAEETQYF